The 21 T cell receptor beta chains reported below all come from one sample, sequenced in a study of blood T cell repertoires in COVID-19. Sequencing used immunoSEQ multiplex PCR; TCRdb keeps in-frame clones, though not all of them. The sample records around 62,000 clones, around 89% being singletons. Material for sequencing was peripheral blood. Source of these receptors: a man aged 55 to 69 with acute or convalescent COVID-19.

The V and J genes are TRBV19 and TRBJ2-3, with 8 bases aligning to TRBD1. J lost 4 bases, V lost 2 bases, and 5 bases had no gene match. Germline V CDR1 and CDR2: LNHDA, SQIVND (reference sequence). The CDR3 is 15 residues long. DNA for the CDR3: TGTGCCAGTAGTATACAGGGGGCTCTTGCAGATACGCAGTATTTT. This codes for CASSIQGALADTQYF.

This sequence joins TRBV7-8 and TRBJ1-2; TRBD1 is a possible D gene (5 bases). Germline-derived CDR1 and CDR2 are SGHVS and FQNEAQ. Trimming cost V 5 bases and J 3 bases, with 10 bases left between them. The CDR3 runs 13 residues. The CDR3 nucleotides read TGTGCCAGCAGCCTACAGGATTACTATGGCTACACCTTC. The encoded protein is CASSLQDYYGYTF. Full variable domain (missing parts from reference TRBV7-8 and TRBJ1-2): GAGVSQSPRYKVAKRGQDVALRCDPISGHVSLFWYQQALGQGPEFLTYFQNEAQLDKSGLPSDRFFAERPEGSVSTLKIQRTQQEDSAVYLCASSLQDYYGYTFGSGTRLTVV.

This chain connects TRBV2 to TRBJ1-4, with 8 bases fitting TRBD1. The CDR3 has 15 amino acids. Germline V lookup: CDR1 SNHLY, CDR2 FYNNEI. Unmatched junction bases numbered 4, after V lost 6 bases and J lost 1 base. This CDR3 reads CASSVDRGTNEKLFF. The CDR3 DNA reads TGTGCCAGCAGCGTTGACAGGGGAACTAATGAAAAACTGTTTTTT. Supplemented by reference TRBV2 and TRBJ1-4, the full variable domain reads EPEVTQTPSHQVTQMGQEVILRCVPISNHLYFYWYRQILGQKVEFLVSFYNNEISEKSEIFDDQFSVERPDGSNFTLKIRSTKLEDSAMYFCASSVDRGTNEKLFFGSGTQLSVL.

The chain uses TRBV2 and TRBJ2-7; 7 nucleotides align to TRBD2. The length of the CDR3 is 12 residues. CDR1 is SNHLY, CDR2 FYNNEI, per germline. With 5 bases clipped from V and 9 bases from J, the junction kept 7 bases outside the gene matches. The CDR3: CASSRLAGGQYF. The CDR3 nucleotides read TGTGCCAGCAGTCGACTAGCCGGTGGGCAGTACTTC.

The chain couples TRBV7-8 to TRBJ1-1; D ambiguous. The CDR3 consists of 15 residues. The V gene's germline CDR1 is SGHVS and CDR2 FQNEAQ. V lost 8 bases to trimming and J lost 1 base, with 17 bases between them. The CDR3 protein is CASSSRRITNTEAFF. CDR3 sequence (DNA): TGTGCCAGCTCTTCCAGGCGCATCACGAACACTGAAGCTTTCTTT.

The V gene is TRBV10-2, the J gene TRBJ2-7, with 10 bases identical to TRBD1. J was trimmed by 6 bases and V by 6 bases; bases with no gene match: 8. Germline V lookup: CDR1 WSHSY, CDR2 SAAADI. This CDR3 contains 14 residues. The CDR3 spells CASRPSGQGREQYF. The CDR3 bases are TGCGCCAGCAGACCCTCGGGACAGGGGCGCGAGCAGTACTTC.

The chain couples TRBV11-2 to TRBJ2-6; TRBD1 matches at 9 bases. Unmatched junction bases numbered 12, after V lost 5 bases and J lost 4 bases. CDR3 length equals 18 residues. The germline V gene has CDR1 SGHAT and CDR2 FQNNGV. CDR3 bases: TGTGCCAGCAGCCACACAGGGGGCCCCACTCGCGGGGCCAACGTCCTGACTTTC. This encodes CASSHTGGPTRGANVLTF.

The rearrangement uses TRBV9 and TRBJ1-4; 8 nucleotides line up with TRBD1. CDR3 length: 14 residues. CDR1 and CDR2 from the germline V gene are SGDLS and YYNGEE. Trimming removed 2 bases from V and 8 bases from J; junction bases left unmatched: 5. The DNA for the CDR3 is TGTGCCAGCAGCGTTAGGACAGGGAGCGAAAAACTGTTTTTT. Protein product: CASSVRTGSEKLFF.

CDR3 region: CASSQGLTGGGSYEQYF. The CDR3 DNA sequence: TGCGCCAGCAGCCAAGGCCTAACAGGGGGGGGCTCCTACGAGCAGTACTTC. The chain couples TRBV4-3 to TRBJ2-7; D may be TRBD1 (8 bases). The CDR3 extends over 17 amino acids. The V gene lost 1 base and the J gene lost 0 bases, with 16 bases spanning the gap. Germline assignment: CDR1 LGHNA and CDR2 YSLEER.

The CDR3 bases are TGTGCCAGCACATTACGGGAAAATCGTTATGGCTACACCTTC. Translated: CASTLRENRYGYTF. This rearrangement joins TRBV28 to TRBJ1-2; no reliable D call. This CDR3 is built from 14 residues. V lost 7 bases to trimming and J lost 5 bases, with 17 bases between them. The germline V gene has CDR1 MDHEN and CDR2 SYDVKM.

This chain joins TRBV11-3 and TRBJ1-4; D possibly corresponds to TRBD1 (5 bases). Trimming pared 1 base from V and 4 bases from J, leaving 13 bases between. There are 16 residues in the CDR3. Germline lookup yields CDR1 SGHNT and CDR2 YENEEA. The CDR3, as DNA: TGTGCCAGCAGCTTAGGACAGACCGCTCTTAATGAAAAACTGTTTTTT. This sequence encodes CASSLGQTALNEKLFF. Full variable domain (outside the CDR3, taken from reference TRBV11-3 and TRBJ1-4): EAGVVQSPRYKIIEKKQPVAFWCNPISGHNTLYWYLQNLGQGPELLIRYENEEAVDDSQLPKDRFSAERLKGVDSTLKIQPAELGDSAVYLCASSLGQTALNEKLFFGSGTQLSVL.

This chain links TRBV4-2 with TRBJ2-3; 7 bases map to TRBD1. The CDR3 loop spans 17 amino acids. The germline gives CDR1 LGHNA, CDR2 YNFKEQ. V dropped 4 bases and J dropped 1; count of bases not matched to a gene: 11. CDR3 sequence reads: CASSLPLTGTGTDTQYF. The CDR3, as DNA: TGTGCCAGCAGCCTACCTCTGACAGGGACGGGCACAGATACGCAGTATTTT.

The chain links TRBV4-2 to TRBJ2-7; 8 positions match TRBD2. V gave up 0 bases and J gave up 0 bases; unmatched junction bases: 7. CDR1 and CDR2 from the germline V gene are LGHNA and YNFKEQ. The CDR3 is made up of 17 amino acids. The CDR3 sequence is CASSQEVYTSGSYEQYF. Here the CDR3 DNA reads TGTGCCAGCAGCCAAGAGGTGTATACTAGCGGCTCCTACGAGCAGTACTTC.

The chain uses TRBV27 and TRBJ1-4; 12 bases fit TRBD1. This CDR3 spans 18 amino acids. Germline CDR1 and CDR2: MNHEY and SMNVEV (reference sequence). The trim removed 6 bases at V and 6 bases at J, leaving 14 bases unmatched. The CDR3 DNA sequence: TGTGCCAGCAGCTATGCCGGGACAGGGGGCCGGGTATATGAAAAACTGTTTTTT. The encoded protein is CASSYAGTGGRVYEKLFF.

The gene calls are TRBV6-4 and TRBJ1-4; TRBD1 matches 7 bases. Per germline, CDR1 MRHNA and CDR2 SNTAGT. This CDR3 is 15 amino acids long. J gave up 8 bases and V 5 bases, and 11 bases lay outside the gene matches. CDR3 sequence: CASSPSTGRKEKLFF. CDR3 sequence (DNA): TGTGCCAGCAGTCCCTCGACAGGGCGAAAAGAAAAACTGTTTTTT.

The V call is TRBV9, the J call TRBJ2-7; the match to TRBD1 covers 9 bases. Looked up from germline, CDR1 is SGDLS and CDR2 is YYNGEE. Trimming cost V 0 bases and J 7 bases; bases outside gene matches: 5. This CDR3 region has 14 residues. In DNA, the CDR3 is TGTGCCAGCAGCGTAGAGGGACAGGGCTGGGAGCAGTACTTC. The encoded protein is CASSVEGQGWEQYF.

This clone was observed a handful of times. The V gene is TRBV9, the J gene TRBJ2-7; weak D call: TRBD1 (5 bases). The germline V and J ends were trimmed by 0 bases and 3 bases, with 10 bases remaining between them. Looked up from germline, CDR1 is SGDLS and CDR2 is YYNGEE. This CDR3 comprises 14 residues. CDR3 nucleotides: TGTGCCAGCAGCGTAGGCGACAGCCTCTACGAGCAGTACTTC. This translates into CASSVGDSLYEQYF.

The chain joins TRBV20-1 to TRBJ2-5; D not resolved. Trimming left V 5 bases short and J 5 bases short, with 9 bases between. Germline lookup yields CDR1 DFQATT and CDR2 SNEGSKA (reference sequence). The CDR3 has 11 amino acids. The CDR3 DNA follows: TGCAGTGCTCGCCAGATGGAGACCCAGTACTTC. Protein: CSARQMETQYF.

This clone was seen once. This chain uses TRBV11-3 with TRBJ2-1; 10 nucleotides line up with TRBD2. J lost 0 bases, V lost 4 bases, and 6 bases had no gene match. Per germline, CDR1 SGHNT and CDR2 YENEEA. CDR3 size: 17 residues. CDR3 residues: CASSSIGLADSYNEQFF. Here the CDR3 DNA reads TGTGCCAGCAGCTCAATTGGACTAGCGGACTCCTACAATGAGCAGTTCTTC.

The CDR3 sequence: CASSSEDQGEWGYTF. The CDR3 DNA follows: TGCGCCAGCAGCTCCGAAGATCAGGGGGAATGGGGCTACACCTTC. V and J are TRBV5-1 and TRBJ1-2; 7 bases are a match to TRBD1. The CDR3 is made up of 15 amino acids. J was trimmed by 8 bases and V by 3 bases; bases with no gene match: 13. In germline, CDR1 is SGHRS, CDR2 YFSETQ.

J is TRBJ2-2 and V is TRBV7-8, with a tentative D call TRBD1 (6 bases). V was cut by 5 bases and J by 0 bases, with 10 bases left in between. The CDR3 sequence is 15 residues long. The germline V gene has CDR1 SGHVS and CDR2 FQNEAQ. CDR3 amino acids: CASSKGQPNTGELFF. CDR3 nucleotide sequence: TGTGCCAGCAGCAAAGGACAGCCGAACACCGGGGAGCTGTTTTTT.